What follows is one T cell receptor (beta chain) and its context. These data belong to a study of CD8 T cells in Susac syndrome. CD8+ and CD4+ T cells taken from blood had their TCR beta sequenced. The RNA input was 0.5 to 1 ug, and it was reverse transcribed with random hexamers. Each CDR3 protein gets one entry after TCRdb re-called the immunoSEQ multiplex PCR reads with MiXCR. The table records some 260,000 distinct CDR3 sequences, roughly 84% of them present only once. The germline CDR1 and CDR2 sequences are LGHNA and YNFKEQ. V dropped 0 bases and J dropped 7; count of bases not matched to a gene: 7. The CDR3 has 16 residues.

The rearrangement uses TRBV4-2 and TRBJ1-4, with TRBD1 identical over 8 bases. The sample consisted of CD8+ T cells from PBMCs. This sequence originates from a human donor with multiple sclerosis. DNA of the CDR3: TGTGCCAGCAGCCAAGATGGGGACAGGCGGGGTGAAAAACTGTTTTTT. The encoded protein is CASSQDGDRRGEKLFF.